The rows below give T cell receptor beta chains drawn from one sample of a study of cytomegalovirus exposure and HLA in healthy donors. Here immunoSEQ multiplex PCR was the method, and the copy in TCRdb shows in-frame clones only, minus some. Seen here are about 130,000 clones, more than 75% observed once, and the top ten hold about 2.2%. The sample comprised PBMCs. The receptors originated from a man aged 25-45 years in good health and CMV-seronegative. Each CDR3 is given with its conserved first and last residue. A D gene is named only where the DNA matches it firmly. Expanded clones are given a class, and other clones once, few, many or no size at all.

TRBJ1-1 NA NA TRBV1 CTSSQGSNGTAVFMNTEAFF TGCACCAGCAGCCAAGGCTCAAACGGAACCGCGGTGTTCATGAACACTGAAGCTTTCTTT
TRBJ1-1 TRBD1 NA TRBV5-6 CASSVAGGLWDTEAFF TGTGCCAGCAGCGTGGCAGGGGGCCTTTGGGACACTGAAGCTTTCTTT
TRBJ1-4 TRBD1 NA TRBV7-7 CASSPSPGGEKLFF TGTGCCAGCAGCCCTAGTCCAGGGGGTGAAAAACTGTTTTTT
TRBJ2-7 TRBD2 NA TRBV9 CASSTGSGGEEQYF TGTGCCAGCAGCACTGGCTCGGGGGGGGAAGAGCAGTACTTC
TRBJ2-1 TRBD2 NA TRBV7-9 CASSLGLAGEQFF TGTGCCAGCAGCTTAGGTCTAGCGGGTGAGCAGTTCTTC
TRBJ2-2 TRBD2 NA TRBV7-8 CASSLAGLAGFGYVTGELFF TGTGCCAGCAGCTTAGCGGGACTAGCGGGTTTTGGTTATGTCACCGGGGAGCTGTTTTTT
TRBJ1-3 NA few TRBV5-1 CASSPGTFGNTIYF TGCGCCAGCAGCCCGGGAACGTTCGGAAACACCATATATTTT
TRBJ2-7 NA NA TRBV7-6 CASSPGESYEQYF TGTGCCAGCAGCCCAGGGGAGTCCTACGAGCAGTACTTC
TRBJ2-1 NA NA TRBV29-1 CSVAGSGGQFF TGCAGCGTTGCGGGTTCGGGTGGGCAGTTCTTC
TRBJ2-5 TRBD2 NA TRBV5-1 CASKPAGLNQETQYF TGCGCCAGTAAACCAGCGGGACTAAACCAAGAGACCCAGTACTTC
TRBJ1-6 NA NA TRBV5-8 CASSARSEGLNSPLHF TGTGCCAGCAGCGCTAGGAGCGAGGGCCTTAATTCACCCCTCCACTTT
TRBJ1-2 NA NA TRBV5-8 CASSPYGARGYTF TGTGCCAGCAGCCCCTATGGGGCTCGGGGCTACACCTTC
TRBJ2-6 NA NA TRBV7-9 CASSSRGSGANVLTF TGTGCCAGCAGCTCCAGGGGATCTGGGGCCAACGTCCTGACTTTC
TRBJ1-3 TRBD1 NA TRBV6-5 CASSGTGRNTIYF TGTGCCAGCAGCGGGACAGGGCGAAACACCATATATTTT
TRBJ2-1 TRBD2 NA TRBV12-5 CASGSGRRYNEQFF TGTGCTAGTGGGAGCGGGAGGAGATACAATGAGCAGTTCTTC
TRBJ2-7 TRBD1 NA TRBV6-5 CASRHDRDPSYEQYF TGTGCCAGCAGGCATGACAGGGACCCATCCTACGAGCAGTACTTC
TRBJ2-1 TRBD1 NA TRBV19 CASGTGTGFHEQFF TGTGCCAGTGGTACCGGGACAGGGTTCCATGAGCAGTTCTTC
TRBJ2-3 TRBD2 once TRBV15 CATSTALAENTDTQYF TGTGCCACCAGCACCGCACTAGCGGAAAACACAGATACGCAGTATTTT
TRBJ2-6 TRBD1 NA TRBV5-1 CASSPRTGTGANVLTF TGCGCCAGCAGCCCTAGGACAGGGACAGGGGCCAACGTCCTGACTTTC
TRBJ2-2 NA NA TRBV7-2 CASSVRTEFANTGELFF TGTGCCAGCAGCGTCCGGACTGAGTTCGCGAACACCGGGGAGCTGTTTTTT
TRBJ1-1 NA few TRBV5-1 CASSLGRGRWTEAFF TGCGCCAGCAGCTTGGGCAGGGGAAGATGGACTGAAGCTTTCTTT
TRBJ2-5 TRBD2 NA TRBV2 CASSVRLAGGETQYF TGTGCCAGCAGCGTCCGACTAGCCGGCGGAGAGACCCAGTACTTC
TRBJ2-7 NA NA TRBV7-9 CASSLSAGVVLQYF TGTGCCAGCAGCTTATCGGCAGGGGTGGTACTGCAGTACTTC
TRBJ1-1 TRBD1 few TRBV6-5 CATYHRGNTEAFF TGTGCCACTTACCACAGGGGTAACACTGAAGCTTTCTTT
TRBJ1-4 NA NA TRBV29-1 CSARTGEKLFF TGCAGCGCACGCACAGGGGAAAAACTGTTTTTT
TRBJ1-2 NA NA TRBV18 CASSPPEGTVGYTF TGTGCCAGCTCACCACCGGAGGGGACGGTTGGCTACACCTTC
TRBJ2-3 NA NA TRBV30 CAWSVLEKSSTDTQYF TGTGCCTGGAGTGTATTGGAGAAATCTAGCACAGATACGCAGTATTTT
TRBJ2-7 TRBD1 NA TRBV10-3 CAISESSGTAYEQYF TGTGCCATCAGTGAATCCTCCGGGACAGCCTACGAGCAGTACTTC
TRBJ2-1 TRBD2 NA TRBV2 CASSVLAGVEQFF TGTGCCAGCAGTGTACTAGCGGGGGTTGAGCAGTTCTTC
TRBJ2-5 NA NA TRBV7-6 CASSYSQETQYF TGTGCCAGCAGCTACTCCCAAGAGACCCAGTACTTC
TRBJ2-7 TRBD2 NA TRBV15 CATSSAGLAGGSIYEQYF TGTGCCACCAGCAGTGCGGGACTAGCGGGAGGTTCCATCTACGAGCAGTACTTC
TRBJ2-5 NA NA TRBV9 CASSPRGGLEETQYF TGTGCCAGCAGCCCGAGGGGGGGGCTGGAAGAGACCCAGTACTTC
TRBJ1-4 NA NA TRBV7-9 CASSPLGADNEKLFF TGTGCCAGCAGCCCTCTAGGGGCAGACAATGAAAAACTGTTTTTT
TRBJ2-1 TRBD2 NA TRBV30 CAWSGGGSEQFF TGTGCCTGGAGTGGAGGCGGGAGTGAGCAGTTCTTC
TRBJ1-5 NA NA TRBV4-1 CASSQGGREQPQHF TGCGCCAGCAGCCAAGGGGGCAGGGAACAGCCCCAGCATTTT
TRBJ1-2 NA NA TRBV11-2 CASSLDRGSHRYGYTF TGTGCCAGCAGCTTAGACAGGGGTTCCCACCGATATGGCTACACCTTC
TRBJ1-1 NA NA TRBV30 CAWSVEGWGHHTEAFF TGTGCCTGGAGTGTAGAGGGGTGGGGACACCACACTGAAGCTTTCTTT
TRBJ1-3 NA many TRBV7-2 CASSLGPQGGNTIYF TGTGCCAGCAGCTTGGGTCCGCAGGGCGGAAACACCATATATTTT
TRBJ1-2 NA NA TRBV29-1 CSVDWGTGGYTF TGCAGCGTTGATTGGGGCACCGGTGGCTACACCTTC
TRBJ2-7 TRBD1 NA TRBV5-4 CASSSNPPGQGVYEQYF TGTGCCAGCAGCTCGAACCCCCCGGGACAGGGTGTCTACGAGCAGTACTTC
TRBJ1-2 NA NA TRBV28 CASSPFNYGYTF TGTGCCAGCAGTCCCTTTAACTATGGCTACACCTTC
TRBJ2-3 TRBD1 NA TRBV30 CAWSGGQGSTDTQYF TGTGCCTGGAGTGGGGGACAGGGTTCCACAGATACGCAGTATTTT
TRBJ1-1 NA once TRBV5-1 CASSVRGSTPSTEAFF TGCGCCAGCAGCGTCAGGGGATCCACCCCTAGCACTGAAGCTTTCTTT
TRBJ1-1 NA NA TRBV27 CASSFGWGQMGTEAFF TGTGCCAGCAGTTTCGGATGGGGACAAATGGGGACTGAAGCTTTCTTT
TRBJ1-1 NA NA TRBV6-5 CASSYGGRTEAFF TGTGCCAGCAGTTACGGCGGCAGAACTGAAGCTTTCTTT
TRBJ2-3 NA NA TRBV6-1 CASSEQGTDTQYF TGTGCCAGCAGTGAACAGGGGACAGATACGCAGTATTTT
TRBJ1-1 NA NA TRBV5-5 CASSRGREAFF TGTGCCAGCAGCCGAGGGCGAGAAGCTTTCTTT
TRBJ1-2 NA NA TRBV7-8 CASSQLGRGGYTF TGTGCCAGCAGCCAATTGGGGAGGGGTGGCTACACCTTC
TRBJ1-4 NA NA TRBV30 CACPGRAGEKLFF TGTGCCTGCCCGGGTAGGGCAGGGGAAAAACTGTTTTTT
TRBJ1-1 NA NA TRBV30 CAWSPTTGTEAFF TGTGCCTGGAGTCCCACTACCGGGACTGAAGCTTTCTTT
TRBJ2-5 TRBD2 NA TRBV5-5 CASSSAGGPRETQYF TGTGCCAGCAGCTCGGCGGGAGGGCCCAGAGAGACCCAGTACTTC
TRBJ2-7 TRBD2 NA TRBV5-4 CASSSGTSGISEQYF TGTGCCAGCAGCTCCGGGACTAGCGGCATTTCCGAGCAGTACTTC
TRBJ2-7 NA few TRBV7-9 CASSPSGSRYEQYF TGTGCCAGCAGCCCCTCCGGTTCGCGGTACGAGCAGTACTTC